The next 21 T cell receptor beta chains were all read from a single sample in a study of CD8 T cells in Susac syndrome. After extraction with the RNeasy kit, about 0.45 to 1 ug of the RNA was reverse transcribed using random hexamers. TCRdb itself ran the immunoSEQ multiplex PCR reads through MiXCR, one entry per CDR3 protein. The sample gives 250,000 to 300,000 distinct CDR3 sequences, approximately 85% of which show up once; approximately 0.2% is in the top ten. Material: CD8+ T cells from PBMCs. These receptors originate from a human donor with multiple sclerosis.

The rearrangement links TRBV6-6 to TRBJ1-5; 8 bases line up with TRBD1. J lost 6 bases, V lost 11 bases, and 12 bases had no gene match. In germline, CDR1 is MNHNY, CDR2 SVGAGI (reference sequence). This CDR3 has 14 residues. CDR3 nucleotides: TGTGCCGGCTCGGACAGGGATGCCGCTCAGCCCCAGCATTTT. Residues: CAGSDRDAAQPQHF.

The chain is built from TRBV5-6 and TRBJ2-7; 7 bases are a match to TRBD2. Germline V gene lookup returns CDR1 SGHDT and CDR2 YYEEEE. V lost 0 bases to trimming and J lost 7 bases; unmatched junction nucleotides: 13. The CDR3 spans 16 residues. CDR3 sequence: CASSLGSGGSLWEQYF. The CDR3 DNA is TGTGCCAGCAGCTTGGGGTCGGGAGGCTCCCTTTGGGAGCAGTACTTC.

The rearrangement links TRBV5-1 to TRBJ1-1; maybe TRBD1 (5 bases). In germline, CDR1 is SGHRS, CDR2 YFSETQ. The CDR3 has 12 residues. With 5 bases removed from V and 6 bases from J, the gap between germline ends came to 11 bases. CDR3 in DNA: TGCGCCAGCAGTTATCAAGGGGCTGAAGCTTTCTTT. Translation: CASSYQGAEAFF.

The chain recombines TRBV6-5 with TRBJ2-5; 9 bases are shared with TRBD2. Germline trimming cut 2 bases from V and 4 bases from J; bases unmatched to any gene: 2. CDR1 MNHEY and CDR2 SVGAGI come from the germline V gene. There are 14 residues in the CDR3. CDR3 residues: CASSYGTSRETQYF. The CDR3, as DNA: TGTGCCAGCAGTTACGGGACTAGCAGAGAGACCCAGTACTTC.

This chain connects TRBV20-1 to TRBJ2-2; TRBD1 matches 10 bases. Germline assignment: CDR1 DFQATT and CDR2 SNEGSKA (reference sequence). The V gene end was trimmed by 0 bases and the J gene end by 5 bases; junction bases not matched to a gene: 3. CDR3 length: 15 residues. CDR3 nucleotides: TGCAGTGCTAGAGAGGGGGGACAGGGGACCGGGGAGCTGTTTTTT. This translates into CSAREGGQGTGELFF.

This chain's CDR3 is CASSPPGYGYGYTF. CDR3 in DNA: TGTGCCAGCAGCCCCCCCGGGTACGGCTATGGCTACACCTTC. V and J are TRBV7-9 and TRBJ1-2; D is ambiguous. Germline loops: CDR1 SEHNR, CDR2 FQNEAQ (reference sequence). This CDR3 contains 14 residues. V lost 5 bases to trimming and J lost 4 bases, with 14 bases between them.

This chain joins TRBV28 and TRBJ1-5; TRBD1 agrees at 9 bases. The J segment lost 0 bases and the V segment lost 11 bases, leaving 11 bases of the junction unmatched. The CDR3 has 16 amino acids. In germline, CDR1 is MDHEN, CDR2 SYDVKM. CDR3: CAGSGTGLGSNQPQHF. The CDR3 region has the DNA TGTGCCGGATCCGGGACAGGGCTTGGTAGCAATCAGCCCCAGCATTTT.

V is TRBV12-3 or TRBV12-4 and J is TRBJ2-2; D ambiguous. This CDR3 spans 14 amino acids. V lost 9 bases and J 1 base, leaving 12 bases between the germline ends. The CDR3 DNA reads TGTGCCAGTCTAGGGTGGTGGAACACCGGGGAGCTGTTTTTT. Its protein product is CASLGWWNTGELFF.

The sample holds a few counts of this clonotype. This chain connects TRBV5-5 to TRBJ1-1, with no clear D. The CDR3 extends over 18 amino acids. The V end lost 0 bases, the J end lost 4 bases, and 22 bases lay between the germline ends. Looked up from germline, CDR1 is SGHKS and CDR2 is YYEKEE (reference sequence). The CDR3 DNA reads as TGTGCCAGCAGCTTGGTTGAGTCCACCAGGCCCCCGGGCACTGAAGCTTTCTTT. Protein sequence: CASSLVESTRPPGTEAFF.

The chain carries TRBV7-9 and TRBJ2-7, with D possibly matching TRBD1 (6 bases). This CDR3 spans 17 amino acids. Germline-derived CDR1 and CDR2 are SEHNR and FQNEAQ (reference sequence). Between the trimmed V and J ends, which lost 7 bases and 8 bases, there was a span of 30 bases. The CDR3 loop reads CASTDLLERDTTSQQYF. The CDR3 DNA follows: TGTGCCAGCACCGACCTTCTAGAACGGGACACCACCTCCCAGCAGTACTTC.

This clonotype came up a few times. This chain joins TRBV5-4 and TRBJ2-3; no reliable D call. The CDR3 has 14 amino acids. Between the trimmed V and J ends, which lost 2 bases and 6 bases, there was a span of 13 bases. Germline V lookup: CDR1 SGHNT, CDR2 YYREEE (reference sequence). In DNA form, the CDR3 reads TGTGCCAGCAGCTTTGGGCAGGACCAGGATACGCAGTATTTT. It is translated as CASSFGQDQDTQYF.

V gene TRBV19 combines with J gene TRBJ2-1, with TRBD2 matching over 7 bases. The germline V gene encodes CDR1 LNHDA and CDR2 SQIVND (reference sequence). The CDR3 is 15 amino acids. J gave up 6 bases and V 5 bases, and 10 bases lay outside the gene matches. CDR3 protein: CASSVLAGVGNEQFF. The CDR3 DNA is TGTGCCAGTAGTGTGCTGGCGGGAGTCGGCAATGAGCAGTTCTTC. Based on the CDR3 plus reference TRBV19 and TRBJ2-1, the full variable domain is DGGITQSPKYLFRKEGQNVTLSCEQNLNHDAMYWYRQDPGQGLRLIYYSQIVNDFQKGDIAEGYSVSREKKESFPLTVTSAQKNPTAFYLCASSVLAGVGNEQFFGPGTRLTVL.

This clonotype was picked up one time. The chain is built from TRBV5-6 and TRBJ2-2; 9 nucleotides align to TRBD2. The junction had 7 bases not matched to a gene; V was cut back by 3 bases and J by 4 bases. Germline CDR1 is SGHDT and CDR2 is YYEEEE. The CDR3 spans 16 residues. CDR3 protein: CASSWPGTSSTGELFF. The CDR3 coding sequence is TGTGCCAGCAGCTGGCCCGGGACTAGCAGCACCGGGGAGCTGTTTTTT.

This chain uses TRBV28 with TRBJ1-5, with TRBD1 matching 7 bases. J gave up 0 bases and V 3 bases, and 8 bases lay outside the gene matches. This CDR3 comprises 17 residues. The germline gives CDR1 MDHEN, CDR2 SYDVKM. Written as DNA, the CDR3 is TGTGCCAGCAGTTTCCTCTGGACAGGTTATAGCAATCAGCCCCAGCATTTT. Encoded protein: CASSFLWTGYSNQPQHF.

This rearrangement joins TRBV7-9 to TRBJ1-5, with D tentatively TRBD1 (6 bases). The CDR3 consists of 14 residues. Germline-derived CDR1 and CDR2 are SEHNR and FQNEAQ (reference sequence). V was cut by 5 bases and J by 0 bases, with 8 bases left in between. CDR3 region: CASSGQYSNQPQHF. In DNA, the CDR3 is TGTGCCAGCAGCGGACAGTATAGCAATCAGCCCCAGCATTTT. Filled out from reference TRBV7-9 and TRBJ1-5, the complete variable domain reads DTGVSQNPRHKITKRGQNVTFRCDPISEHNRLYWYRQTLGQGPEFLTYFQNEAQLEKSRLLSDRFSAERPKGSFSTLEIQRTEQGDSAMYLCASSGQYSNQPQHFGDGTRLSIL.

V gene TRBV4-3 combines with J gene TRBJ1-4; TRBD1 aligns across 7 bases. Looked up from germline, CDR1 is LGHNA and CDR2 is YSLEER. Trimming cost V 1 base and J 7 bases; bases outside gene matches: 18. The CDR3 runs to 19 residues. CDR3 DNA sequence: TGCGCCAGCAGCCAAGGATCCGGGACAGTGGTCCCCATTCGTGAAAAACTGTTTTTT. Translating gives CASSQGSGTVVPIREKLFF.

A single count supports this clonotype. The chain employs TRBV11-2 and TRBJ2-1, with D maybe TRBD2 (5 bases). The germline gives CDR1 SGHAT, CDR2 FQNNGV. The CDR3 totals 15 residues. V lost 3 bases, J lost 7 bases, and 16 bases lay in between. The CDR3 DNA reads TGTGCCAGCAGCTTGGCCATTATATCGGGAAATGAGCAGTTCTTC. Protein sequence: CASSLAIISGNEQFF.

The chain employs TRBV7-3 and TRBJ1-1; D is possibly TRBD1 (6 bases). The CDR3 consists of 14 residues. Germline values: CDR1 SGHTA, CDR2 FQGTGA. The V and J ends lost 4 bases and 1 base respectively, with 10 bases between them. The CDR3 DNA sequence: TGTGCCAGCAGCTCGGACAGCTCGAACACTGAAGCTTTCTTT. Translated, it gives CASSSDSSNTEAFF.

The J gene is TRBJ2-1, the V gene TRBV19; D may be TRBD2 (7 bases). The CDR3 length is 16 residues. Deletions cut 3 bases from V and 4 bases from J, with 16 bases between. CDR1 and CDR2 from the germline V gene are LNHDA and SQIVND (reference sequence). CDR3 nucleotide sequence: TGTGCCAGTAGTATGATACCCCGGGGGGCGTACAATGAGCAGTTCTTC. It translates to CASSMIPRGAYNEQFF.

The CDR3 spells CAISETGSPMNTEAFF. The CDR3 nucleotides are TGTGCCATCAGTGAGACAGGGTCCCCGATGAACACTGAAGCTTTCTTT. V and J are TRBV10-3 and TRBJ1-1; D perhaps matches TRBD1 (6 bases). V was shortened by 2 bases and J by 0 bases, with 13 bases between the two germline ends. The length of the CDR3 is 16 residues. Germline V gene data show CDR1 as ENHRY and CDR2 as SYGVKD.

This chain joins TRBV27 and TRBJ2-1; D is possibly TRBD2 (5 bases). The CDR3 consists of 18 residues. Germline CDR1 reads MNHEY; CDR2 reads SMNVEV (reference sequence). V shed 1 base and J shed 3 bases, with 19 bases lying between them. CDR3 amino acids: CASSLFPQEDGGYNEQFF. In DNA form, the CDR3 reads TGTGCCAGCAGTTTATTCCCTCAGGAGGATGGAGGCTACAATGAGCAGTTCTTC.